Below, 22 T cell receptor beta chains from the same sample are listed, as sequenced in a study of glioma-infiltrating T cells. Using RNA template, CDR3s of TCR alpha and beta were amplified with iRepertoire arm-PCR. TCRdb ran MiXCR on the multiplex PCR reads and lists one entry per CDR3 protein. The table has approximately 400,000 distinct CDR3 sequences, 41% seen once. The sequenced sample was glioma tissue, nonneoplastic brain tissue, or PBMCs (not recorded which). The receptors here all came from a human donor with low-grade glioma or glioblastoma, undergoing nonglioma brain surgery, or in good health (not recorded which).

This chain connects TRBV19 to TRBJ1-1, with D possibly being TRBD1 (5 bases). V was shortened by 3 bases and J by 2 bases, with 10 bases between the two germline ends. Germline-derived CDR1 and CDR2 are LNHDA and SQIVND (reference sequence). The length of the CDR3 is 14 residues. The CDR3 loop is CASSMGRINTEAFF. DNA of the CDR3: TGTGCCAGTAGTATGGGGCGGATCAACACTGAAGCTTTCTTT.

The chain combines TRBV6-5 with TRBJ2-7; D gene unclear. V lost 2 bases to trimming and J lost 0 bases, with 5 bases between them. The CDR3 totals 13 residues. Germline CDR1 and CDR2: MNHEY and SVGAGI. As DNA, the CDR3 is TGTGCCAGCAGTTACCAGGCCTCCTACGAGCAGTACTTC. Its protein is CASSYQASYEQYF.

This clonotype was counted a single time. The chain carries TRBV18 and TRBJ2-1; 10 nucleotides match TRBD1. The CDR3 extends over 17 amino acids. CDR1 and CDR2 (germline): KGHSH, LQKENI. Losses at the gene ends were 2 bases for V and 0 bases for J; bases not matched to a gene: 4. The CDR3 sequence: CASSPGGQGSSYNEQFF. Here the CDR3 DNA reads TGTGCCAGCTCACCAGGGGGACAGGGGAGCTCCTACAATGAGCAGTTCTTC.

Only a few counts were recorded for this clonotype. The rearrangement links TRBV28 to TRBJ2-1; D is uncertain. Trimming pared 5 bases from V and 6 bases from J, leaving 17 bases between. The germline CDR1 and CDR2 sequences are MDHEN and SYDVKM. The CDR3 is 15 residues long. CDR3 bases: TGTGCCAGCAGTCGTACCCCCACCCACCTCAATGAGCAGTTCTTC. Translating it yields CASSRTPTHLNEQFF.

A note on this clonotype: A read error may explain this, as a much larger clone is one base away. The missing conserved phenylalanine or tryptophan at the end of this CDR3 makes a read error likely. The chain recombines TRBV27 with TRBJ2-7; maybe TRBD1 (6 bases). The CDR3 is made up of 15 amino acids. The germline gives CDR1 MNHEY, CDR2 SMNVEV (reference sequence). V was trimmed by 5 bases and J by 2 bases, leaving 16 bases between them. This CDR3 is CASSTLTGKAYEQYS. CDR3 DNA: TGTGCCAGCAGTACCCTGACAGGAAAAGCCTACGAGCAGTACTCC.

As to this clonotype: This may arise from a read error, as a much more abundant clone is one base away. The chain carries TRBV5-1 and TRBJ1-5, with 9 bases aligning to TRBD1. Germline values: CDR1 SGHRS, CDR2 YFSETQ. This CDR3 spans 15 amino acids. The CDR3 reads CASSTGQGSNQPKHF. The DNA of the CDR3 is TGCGCCAGCAGCACCGGACAGGGGAGCAATCAGCCCAAGCATTTT.

V usage is TRBV12-3 or TRBV12-4 and J usage is TRBJ2-1, with TRBD2 as a possible D gene (5 bases). Trimming cost V 0 bases and J 5 bases, with 8 bases left between them. CDR3 length: 14 amino acids. The CDR3 protein is CASSLARVDNEQFF. DNA of the CDR3: TGTGCCAGCAGTTTAGCGCGGGTGGACAATGAGCAGTTCTTC.

The V call is TRBV28, the J call TRBJ2-7, with TRBD2 matching over 7 bases. V dropped 3 bases and J dropped 2; count of bases not matched to a gene: 22. The CDR3 runs 20 residues. Germline CDR1 reads MDHEN; CDR2 reads SYDVKM. CDR3 DNA: TGTGCCAGCAGTTTTAGTCTTGAGATCAACAGCGGGACCCACACCTACGAGCAGTACTTC. This gives the protein CASSFSLEINSGTHTYEQYF.

The sample holds a few counts of this clonotype. The CDR3 DNA sequence: TGTGCCAGCAGCCCACAGGGGGGAGAAAAACTGTTTTTT. Its translation: CASSPQGGEKLFF. J is TRBJ1-4 and V is TRBV7-2, with 8 bases aligning to TRBD1. The CDR3 totals 13 residues. The germline V gene encodes CDR1 SGHTA and CDR2 FQGNSA. The junction had 4 bases not matched to a gene; V was cut back by 5 bases and J by 8 bases.

Turning to this clonotype: This may come from a read error, since a much larger clone is one base off. Without the conserved terminal phenylalanine or tryptophan, this CDR3 likely stems from a read error. The gene calls are TRBV28 and TRBJ1-3; D is undetermined. CDR1 and CDR2 (germline): MDHEN, SYDVKM. The CDR3 contains 15 residues. The ends were cut back, 7 bases at V and 0 bases at J, with 13 bases in the middle. The CDR3 here is CASKRNLVSGNTIYL. DNA for the CDR3: TGTGCCAGCAAGCGGAATTTGGTCTCTGGAAACACCATATATTTA.

There are a few counts of this clonotype. V and J are TRBV5-4 and TRBJ2-3; D is ambiguous. Trimming removed 4 bases from V and 0 bases from J, with 9 bases in between. Germline CDR1 and CDR2: SGHNT and YYREEE (reference sequence). The CDR3 sequence is 14 residues long. CDR3 region: CASSATYSTDTQYF. DNA of the CDR3: TGTGCCAGCAGCGCCACCTATAGCACAGATACGCAGTATTTT.

The rearrangement joins TRBV18 to TRBJ2-1; D is unresolved. There are 16 residues in the CDR3. Germline V gene data show CDR1 as KGHSH and CDR2 as LQKENI. V was trimmed by 3 bases and J by 0 bases, leaving 12 bases between them. Written as DNA, the CDR3 is TGTGCCAGCTCACCGTATATAGCCCGCTCCTACAATGAGCAGTTCTTC. This encodes CASSPYIARSYNEQFF.

Many counts were recorded for this clonotype. The CDR3 loop is CASSWGGSLDGYTF. As DNA, the CDR3 is TGTGCCAGCAGTTGGGGAGGGTCTTTGGATGGCTACACCTTC. The chain carries TRBV28 and TRBJ1-2, with D hard to call. The germline V gene has CDR1 MDHEN and CDR2 SYDVKM. The CDR3 has 14 residues. Trimming stripped 4 bases from V and 6 bases from J, with 15 bases between.

This clonotype appeared a few times. The chain couples TRBV15 to TRBJ1-5; D is perhaps TRBD1 (6 bases). This CDR3 has 16 amino acids. CDR1 is LNHNV, CDR2 YYDKDF, per germline (reference sequence). V lost 8 bases, J lost 3 bases, and 20 bases lay in between. CDR3 protein: CATGREGWGANQPQHF. In DNA, the CDR3 is TGTGCCACCGGACGAGAGGGTTGGGGGGCCAATCAGCCCCAGCATTTT. The whole variable domain, filled in from reference TRBV15 and TRBJ1-5, reads DAMVIQNPRYQVTQFGKPVTLSCSQTLNHNVMYWYQQKSSQAPKLLFHYYDKDFNNEADTPDNFQSRRPNTSFCFLDIRSPGLGDTAMYLCATGREGWGANQPQHFGDGTRLSIL.

This clonotype came up many times. The chain joins TRBV6-2 or TRBV6-3 to TRBJ2-7, with unresolved D. In germline, CDR1 is MNHEY, CDR2 SVGEGT. Trimming cost V 4 bases and J 2 bases, with 15 bases left between them. CDR3 length: 15 amino acids. CDR3 region: CASSFTVGRTYEQYF. CDR3 nucleotides: TGTGCCAGCAGTTTCACGGTCGGCCGAACCTACGAGCAGTACTTC.

For this clonotype: The junction differs from germline at one of its ends, possibly a read error. In nucleotides, the CDR3 is TGTTCTAGTGGCTTAGGGACTAGCGGGATAGAGGAGCAGTTCTTC. Its translation: CSSGLGTSGIEEQFF. The V call is TRBV12-5, the J call TRBJ2-1, with TRBD2 identical over 13 bases. Germline CDR1 LGHNT, CDR2 FRNRAP. CDR3 length: 15 amino acids.

The V call is TRBV5-1, the J call TRBJ1-1; a possible D gene is TRBD1 (6 bases). Trimming removed 3 bases from V and 4 bases from J, with 16 bases in between. Looked up from germline, CDR1 is SGHRS and CDR2 is YFSETQ. The CDR3 runs 15 residues. CDR3 amino acids: CASSWTAELSTEAFF. The DNA of the CDR3 is TGCGCCAGCAGCTGGACAGCTGAATTGAGCACTGAAGCTTTCTTT.

This clonotype was counted at least ten times. V usage is TRBV28 and J usage is TRBJ2-5; D is unresolved. V was trimmed by 4 bases and J by 7 bases, leaving 7 bases between them. Looked up from germline, CDR1 is MDHEN and CDR2 is SYDVKM. CDR3 size: 11 residues. The CDR3 DNA follows: TGTGCCAGCAGTTCCTACTCGACCCAGTACTTC. Protein product: CASSSYSTQYF.

In its sample, this clonotype was seen a few times. V is TRBV20-1 and J is TRBJ2-5; 7 positions agree with TRBD2. Per the germline V gene, CDR1 is DFQATT and CDR2 is SNEGSKA (reference sequence). The V gene end was trimmed by 3 bases and the J gene end by 2 bases; junction bases not matched to a gene: 6. This CDR3 comprises 14 residues. This CDR3 reads CSASREARQETQYF. CDR3 sequence (DNA): TGCAGTGCTAGCCGGGAGGCCCGGCAAGAGACCCAGTACTTC.

The chain joins TRBV20-1 to TRBJ2-1, with 7 positions matching TRBD1. V shed 5 bases, J shed 7 bases, and the junction held 11 bases outside the gene matches. Germline-derived CDR1 and CDR2 are DFQATT and SNEGSKA (reference sequence). This CDR3 comprises 14 residues. CDR3 loop: CSAPDRVLRNEQFF. Written as DNA, the CDR3 is TGCAGTGCTCCCGACAGGGTTCTGAGGAATGAGCAGTTCTTC.

As to this clonotype: A single base separates this from a much larger clone, so it may be a read error. This chain joins TRBV20-1 and TRBJ2-7; D is undetermined. Germline V gene lookup returns CDR1 DFQATT and CDR2 SNEGSKA (reference sequence). The CDR3 runs 14 residues. Trimming stripped 4 bases from V and 7 bases from J, with 20 bases between. The CDR3 nucleotides read TGCAGTGCTATCCCGACTGAGGACCACAATGAGCAGTACTTC. Residues: CSAIPTEDHNEQYF.

At least ten counts were recorded for this clonotype. The chain links TRBV20-1 to TRBJ2-1; D not certain. The V gene lost 5 bases and the J gene lost 2 bases, with 10 bases spanning the gap. Germline assignment: CDR1 DFQATT and CDR2 SNEGSKA (reference sequence). The CDR3 loop spans 13 amino acids. Written as DNA, the CDR3 is TGCAGTGCTCCCATTATGCCCTACAATGAGCAGTTCTTC. Translating gives CSAPIMPYNEQFF.